The 21 T cell receptor beta chains listed next were all sequenced from one sample in a study of T cells after yellow fever vaccination. Each CDR3 protein gets one entry after TCRdb re-called the 5' RACE reads with MiXCR. The data show some 150,000 distinct CDR3 sequences, approximately 10% seen once. This specimen was CD8+ T cells sorted from PBMCs, taken 45 days after the yellow fever booster vaccination. These receptors were obtained from a man aged 18 to 30 who received the YFV17D yellow fever vaccine.

This clonotype was observed a handful of times. This rearrangement joins TRBV7-9 to TRBJ2-7; perhaps TRBD2 as D (6 bases). Looked up from germline, CDR1 is SEHNR and CDR2 is FQNEAQ (reference sequence). Between the trimmed V and J ends, which lost 8 bases and 2 bases, there was a span of 16 bases. CDR3 length: 14 residues. CDR3 residues: CASSPPGGAYEQYV. CDR3 DNA sequence: TGTGCCAGCTCGCCACCGGGCGGGGCCTACGAGCAGTACGTC.

This clonotype was seen a single time. The rearrangement uses TRBV12-3 or TRBV12-4 and TRBJ2-2, with D possibly matching TRBD2 (6 bases). The CDR3 covers 15 residues. Trimming took off 6 bases at V and 10 bases at J, with 21 bases between the two ends. The CDR3, as DNA: TGTGCCAGCAGACCATCCGGGACTCCGAAGGAGGAGCTGTTTTTT. Translated, it gives CASRPSGTPKEELFF.

CDR3 DNA: TGCGCCAGCAGCCAAGATCGAACAGGGGTTGAGCAGTACTTC. Translated, it gives CASSQDRTGVEQYF. The rearrangement links TRBV4-3 to TRBJ2-7; 7 nucleotides match TRBD1. The CDR3 sequence is 14 residues long. V was pared by 0 bases and J by 7 bases, with 6 bases of the junction left unmatched. The germline CDR1 and CDR2 sequences are LGHNA and YSLEER.

This clonotype was seen a few times. The J gene is TRBJ1-4, the V gene TRBV19, with unresolved D. The CDR3 is 14 residues long. In germline, CDR1 is LNHDA, CDR2 SQIVND (reference sequence). Trimming left V 6 bases short and J 0 bases short, with 8 bases between. The CDR3 DNA reads as TGTGCCAGTAGCCGCCCGGCAACTAATGAAAAACTGTTTTTT. As protein: CASSRPATNEKLFF.

This clonotype was recorded a few times. The chain is built from TRBV9 and TRBJ1-3, with D unresolved. The CDR3 contains 15 residues. V lost 3 bases and J lost 8, with 18 bases in between. CDR1 SGDLS and CDR2 YYNGEE come from the germline V gene. This CDR3 reads CASSETDPGWDTIYF. For the CDR3, the DNA is TGTGCCAGCAGCGAGACTGACCCCGGCTGGGACACCATATATTTT.

The sample holds many counts of this clonotype. This rearrangement joins TRBV6-5 to TRBJ2-7, with D unclear. Germline V gene sequence: CDR1 MNHEY, CDR2 SVGAGI. This CDR3 spans 14 amino acids. V lost 0 bases, J lost 3 bases, and 9 bases lay in between. The CDR3 loop is CASSYSVSSYEQYF. Here the CDR3 DNA reads TGTGCCAGCAGTTACTCGGTTAGCAGCTACGAGCAGTACTTC.

This clonotype was found many times. V gene TRBV20-1 combines with J gene TRBJ1-1; 9 bases match TRBD1. Trimming at V came to 6 bases and at J to 7 bases, leaving 6 bases not matched to a gene. The CDR3 contains 12 residues. Germline-derived CDR1 and CDR2 are DFQATT and SNEGSKA (reference sequence). Written as DNA, the CDR3 is TGCAGTGCGAGCCGGGACAGGGATGAAGCTTTCTTT. Amino acid sequence: CSASRDRDEAFF.

This clonotype was counted ten times or more. This sequence joins TRBV7-2 and TRBJ2-5; D not resolved. V lost 1 base to trimming and J lost 9 bases, with 9 bases between them. The germline CDR1 and CDR2 sequences are SGHTA and FQGNSA. The CDR3 length is 12 residues. CDR3 DNA: TGTGCCAGCAGCTTAGGAGCGTTGGCCCAGTACTTC. Amino acid sequence: CASSLGALAQYF.

This clonotype was seen only once. V usage is TRBV7-9 and J usage is TRBJ2-3, with TRBD2 matching over 7 bases. The CDR3 spans 16 residues. Per germline, CDR1 SEHNR and CDR2 FQNEAQ (reference sequence). The V and J ends lost 2 bases and 5 bases, in that order; junction bases with no gene match: 10. The CDR3 DNA reads as TGTGCCAGCAGCTTATCCAGCGGGGCGTTACTAGATACGCAGTATTTT. Its translation is CASSLSSGALLDTQYF.

This clonotype has at least ten counts. The chain links TRBV6-2 or TRBV6-3 to TRBJ2-1, with TRBD2 as a possible D gene (5 bases). CDR1 MNHEY and CDR2 SVGEGT come from the germline V gene. The CDR3 runs 15 residues. The V end was cut by 4 bases, the J end by 4 bases, with 14 bases between. CDR3 nucleotides: TGTGCCAGCAGTTTTCTAGCTGCGCAATACAATGAGCAGTTCTTC. It encodes CASSFLAAQYNEQFF.

In this sample, this clonotype turned up many times. This chain joins TRBV29-1 and TRBJ2-7; D unresolved. Trimming took 6 bases from V and 6 from J, leaving 15 bases between them. The CDR3 totals 12 residues. The germline V gene has CDR1 SQVTM and CDR2 ANQGSEA. CDR3 region: CSVTGNSGEQYF. The CDR3 DNA reads TGCAGCGTGACCGGTAACAGTGGCGAGCAGTACTTC.

The chain joins TRBV10-3 to TRBJ1-1; D is unclear. CDR3 size: 15 residues. Between the trimmed V and J ends, which lost 4 bases and 4 bases, there was a span of 16 bases. Germline CDR1 is ENHRY and CDR2 is SYGVKD. In nucleotides, the CDR3 is TGTGCCATCAGTGTTGGACGGCCAGGTACCACTGAAGCTTTCTTT. This gives the protein CAISVGRPGTTEAFF.

The chain combines TRBV2 with TRBJ2-2; the match to TRBD1 covers 8 bases. CDR1 is SNHLY, CDR2 FYNNEI, per germline. The CDR3 sequence is 16 residues long. Unmatched junction bases numbered 9, after V lost 6 bases and J lost 3 bases. As DNA, the CDR3 is TGTGCCAGCAGGAACTCAGGACAGGGAGACACCGGGGAGCTGTTTTTT. It yields the protein CASRNSGQGDTGELFF. Variable domain in full (rest from reference TRBV2 and TRBJ2-2): EPEVTQTPSHQVTQMGQEVILRCVPISNHLYFYWYRQILGQKVEFLVSFYNNEISEKSEIFDDQFSVERPDGSNFTLKIRSTKLEDSAMYFCASRNSGQGDTGELFFGEGSRLTVL.

This clonotype was seen ten or more times. The chain links TRBV18 to TRBJ2-7; D may be TRBD2 (6 bases). With 3 bases removed from V and 3 bases from J, the gap between germline ends came to 15 bases. The germline gives CDR1 KGHSH, CDR2 LQKENI. The CDR3 totals 15 residues. Written as DNA, the CDR3 is TGTGCCAGCTCACCTTCCTCGGGGGTCGACTACGAGCAGTACTTC. This sequence encodes CASSPSSGVDYEQYF. The whole variable domain, remainder taken from reference TRBV18 and TRBJ2-7, is NAGVMQNPRHLVRRRGQEARLRCSPMKGHSHVYWYRQLPEEGLKFMVYLQKENIIDESGMPKERFSAEFPKEGPSILRIQQVVRGDSAAYFCASSPSSGVDYEQYFGPGTRLTVT.

This clonotype was seen repeatedly, ten times or more. The rearrangement uses TRBV7-8 and TRBJ2-5; 9 nucleotides agree with TRBD2. V shed 5 bases and J 1 base; nucleotides not matched to a gene: 8. CDR3 length equals 16 residues. The germline V gene encodes CDR1 SGHVS and CDR2 FQNEAQ. CDR3 in amino acids: CASSPSGGGGQETQYF. The CDR3 region has the DNA TGTGCCAGCAGCCCCTCAGGCGGGGGGGGCCAAGAGACCCAGTACTTC.

This chain uses TRBV7-6 with TRBJ1-2, with a weak D call TRBD1 (5 bases). The CDR3 loop spans 12 amino acids. Between the trimmed V and J ends, which lost 2 bases and 7 bases, there was a span of 8 bases. The germline V gene has CDR1 SGHVS and CDR2 FNYEAQ. CDR3 amino acids: CASSLPGTGYTF. CDR3 sequence (DNA): TGTGCCAGCAGCTTACCAGGGACTGGCTACACCTTC.

This clonotype was picked up many times. The rearrangement uses TRBV6-2 or TRBV6-3 and TRBJ1-1, with D unclear. Per the germline V gene, CDR1 is MNHEY and CDR2 is SVGEGT. Trimming pared 6 bases from V and 2 bases from J, leaving 4 bases between. This CDR3 spans 11 amino acids. The CDR3, as DNA: TGTGCCAGCAGGGATAACACTGAAGCTTTCTTT. Residues: CASRDNTEAFF.

The chain has TRBV11-2 and TRBJ2-1; 11 nucleotides align to TRBD2. V was clipped by 5 bases and J by 5 bases; unmatched bases: 8. There are 16 residues in the CDR3. Germline values: CDR1 SGHAT, CDR2 FQNNGV. The CDR3 here is CASSHSGGAANNEQFF. CDR3 bases: TGTGCCAGCAGCCATAGCGGGGGGGCCGCGAACAATGAGCAGTTCTTC.

This clonotype has a handful of counts. V is TRBV29-1 and J is TRBJ2-1; D might be TRBD1 (6 bases). In germline, CDR1 is SQVTM, CDR2 ANQGSEA. V lost 5 bases and J lost 8, with 13 bases in between. CDR3 length: 12 residues. The CDR3 here is CSVQGRWDEQFF. In DNA form, the CDR3 reads TGCAGCGTTCAGGGGCGGTGGGATGAGCAGTTCTTC.

This clonotype came up a few times. J is TRBJ2-5 and V is TRBV15; 9 positions agree with TRBD1. This CDR3 has 15 amino acids. The trim removed 0 bases at V and 4 bases at J, leaving 3 bases unmatched. Germline CDR1 LNHNV, CDR2 YYDKDF (reference sequence). DNA for the CDR3: TGTGCCACCAGCAGAGAGCCGACAGGGGGAGAGACCCAGTACTTC. Translated: CATSREPTGGETQYF.

This clonotype was detected only a few times. The chain couples TRBV6-5 to TRBJ1-5, with a weak D call TRBD1 (6 bases). CDR3 size: 16 residues. With 2 bases removed from V and 2 bases from J, the gap between germline ends came to 13 bases. Germline V gives CDR1 MNHEY, CDR2 SVGAGI. CDR3 protein: CASSYNYREGNQPQHF. DNA of the CDR3: TGTGCCAGCAGTTACAATTACAGGGAAGGCAATCAGCCCCAGCATTTT.